The rows below give T cell receptor beta chains drawn from one sample of a study of T cells after yellow fever vaccination. TCRdb reanalysed the 5' RACE reads using MiXCR and keeps one entry per CDR3 protein. The profile shows about 240,000 distinct CDR3 sequences, 6.9% of them singletons. The source material was CD4+ T cells sorted from PBMCs, sampled 15 days after the yellow fever booster vaccination. Receptors were obtained from a man aged 25-45 years who received the YFV17D yellow fever vaccine. Both conserved end residues are part of each CDR3. A D gene is named only where the DNA matches it firmly. Clone size is given for some rows only: seen once, a few or many times, or a class if the clone is expanded.

j_gene	v_gene	abundance	d_gene	CDR3nt	CDR3aa
TRBJ2-3	TRBV5-6	many	.	TGTGCCAGCAGCCGGCAGCCAGATACGCAGTATTTT	CASSRQPDTQYF
TRBJ2-5	TRBV6-1	.	TRBD2	TGTGCCAGCAGCCCTCCGGGGCCCAATAGCGGGAGGGGAGAGACCCAGTACTTC	CASSPPGPNSGRGETQYF
TRBJ2-1	TRBV29-1	many	TRBD2	TGCAGCGCGGGGAAGGCGGGAGCTTTTCTCGGATACAATGAGCAGTTCTTC	CSAGKAGAFLGYNEQFF
TRBJ2-1	TRBV6-1	.	TRBD2	TGTGCCAGCAGACTAACGCGGGAGGTCGGGGGCAATGAGCAGTTCTTC	CASRLTREVGGNEQFF
TRBJ1-1	TRBV7-2	few	TRBD1	TGTGCCAGCAGCGGGCGGGGTGGGTCGACAGGGCCCGCTTTCTTT	CASSGRGGSTGPAFF
TRBJ2-3	TRBV6-1	many	.	TGTGCCAGCATCAGCGGAGCTCTCACAGATACGCAGTATTTT	CASISGALTDTQYF
TRBJ1-1	TRBV5-1	.	.	TGCGCCAGCAGCTTGGGACAAACTCCCACTGAAGCTTTCTTT	CASSLGQTPTEAFF
TRBJ2-7	TRBV5-1	many	TRBD2	TGCGCCAGCAGCTTGGCGGGAGGGAGCTCCTACGAGCAGTACTTC	CASSLAGGSSYEQYF
TRBJ1-4	TRBV5-1	many	.	TGCGCCAGCAGCTTGGGCTCTACTGCAACTAATGAAAAACTGTTTTTT	CASSLGSTATNEKLFF
TRBJ2-1	TRBV9	many	.	TGTGCCAGCAGCGTAGAGGAAGAGCAGTTCTTC	CASSVEEEQFF
TRBJ1-4	TRBV7-2	many	.	TGTGCCAGCAGCTTACAGGTTGCAACTAATGAAAAACTGTTTTTT	CASSLQVATNEKLFF
TRBJ2-3	TRBV19	.	TRBD2	TGTGCCAGTAGTGTGTCGAATAGCGGGGATACGCAGTATTTT	CASSVSNSGDTQYF
TRBJ2-5	TRBV2	.	.	TGTGCCAGCACCCTGAACGGGGGAGAGACCCAGTACTTC	CASTLNGGETQYF
TRBJ2-5	TRBV5-1	.	TRBD1	TGCGCCAGCAGCTTCGCCCCGGGACAGGACCCAGAGACCCAGTACTTC	CASSFAPGQDPETQYF
TRBJ1-1	TRBV10-3	many	.	TGTGCCATCAGTGAGTTCGAGGGGAACACTGAAGCTTTCTTT	CAISEFEGNTEAFF
TRBJ2-2	TRBV7-2	few	TRBD1	TGTGCCAGCAGCCGCCTAACCGACAGGGCCGGGGAGCTGTTTTTT	CASSRLTDRAGELFF
TRBJ2-7	TRBV5-1	few	.	TGCGCCAGCAGCGACATGAGAGGTACAGCCGAGCAGTACTTC	CASSDMRGTAEQYF
TRBJ2-1	TRBV9	many	.	TGTGCCAGCAGCGTAGGTACCCATGAGCAGTTCTTC	CASSVGTHEQFF
TRBJ1-2	TRBV5-6	few	.	TGTGCCAGCAGTGCGGCGGGAAGTGACTATGGCTACACCTTC	CASSAAGSDYGYTF
TRBJ2-3	TRBV5-1	.	TRBD2	TGCGCCAGCAGCTTAAATACTCGCGGGGGAGGGGATACGCAGTATTTT	CASSLNTRGGGDTQYF
TRBJ2-1	TRBV29-1	many	TRBD2	TGCAGCGTTGGCGGGGGACTAGCGGGGATAGGCAATGAGCAGTTCTTC	CSVGGGLAGIGNEQFF
TRBJ2-5	TRBV3-1	few	.	TGTGCCAGCAGCCAAGCTGATGAGACCCAGTACTTC	CASSQADETQYF
TRBJ2-3	TRBV7-2	.	.	TGTGCCAGCAGTAGGACATTGAACACAGATACGCAGTATTTT	CASSRTLNTDTQYF